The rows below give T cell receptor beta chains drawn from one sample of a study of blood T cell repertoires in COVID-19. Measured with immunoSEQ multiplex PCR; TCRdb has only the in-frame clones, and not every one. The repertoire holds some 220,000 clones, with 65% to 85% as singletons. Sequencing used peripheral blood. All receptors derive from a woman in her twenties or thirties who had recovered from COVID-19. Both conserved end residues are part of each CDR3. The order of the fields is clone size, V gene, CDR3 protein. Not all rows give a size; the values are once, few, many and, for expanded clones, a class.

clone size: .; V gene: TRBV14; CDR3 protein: CASSLGLANEQYF
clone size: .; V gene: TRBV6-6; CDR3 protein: CAAVGSSYEQYF
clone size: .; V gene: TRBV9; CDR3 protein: CASSFRDRETDTQYF
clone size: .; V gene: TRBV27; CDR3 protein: CASSLWTSGSGNEQFF
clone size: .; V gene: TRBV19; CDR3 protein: CASSSPREGFGEQFF
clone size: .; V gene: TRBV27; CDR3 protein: CASSLIPGQYNEQFF
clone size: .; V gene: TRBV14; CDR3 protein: CASSPPFRTGTNYGYTF
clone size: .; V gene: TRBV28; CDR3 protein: CASMEGLAVDTQYF
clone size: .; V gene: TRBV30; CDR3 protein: CAWSTGGVNYEQYF
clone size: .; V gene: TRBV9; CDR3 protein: CASSGQGPTNVLTF
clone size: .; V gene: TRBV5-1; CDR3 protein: CASSGSSSGTVGEQFF
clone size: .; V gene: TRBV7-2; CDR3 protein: CASSQRGTSGSYYEQYF
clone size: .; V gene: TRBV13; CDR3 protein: CASSLGRGANVLTF
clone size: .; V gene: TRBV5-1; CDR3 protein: CASSPSGTGYYEQYF
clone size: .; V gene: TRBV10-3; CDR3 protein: CAISDSGLAGYNEQFF
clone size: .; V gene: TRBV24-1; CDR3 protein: CATSDLTSGLDGTQYF
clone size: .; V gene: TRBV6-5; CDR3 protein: CASSYSGDRGYEQYF
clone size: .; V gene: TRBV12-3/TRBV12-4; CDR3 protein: CASSSSGTSGKIF
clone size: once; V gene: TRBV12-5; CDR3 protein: CASGWHASDRDHEQYF
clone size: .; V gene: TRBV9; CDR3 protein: CASSSGQGAKPQHF
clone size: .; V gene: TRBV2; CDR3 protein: CASRQLAGETYNEQFF
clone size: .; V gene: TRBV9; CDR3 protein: CASSAQTGELFF
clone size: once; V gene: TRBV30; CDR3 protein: CAWRVPGVGSGANVLTF
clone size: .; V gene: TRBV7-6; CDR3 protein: CASSVRTSSYNEQFF
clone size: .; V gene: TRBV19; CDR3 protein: CASSPGTGTYEQYF
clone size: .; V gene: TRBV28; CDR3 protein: CASSWGLASSTDTQYF
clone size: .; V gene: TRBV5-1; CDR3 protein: CASGGRSRDTQYF
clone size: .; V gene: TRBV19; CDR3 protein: CATYGAGAILYGYTF
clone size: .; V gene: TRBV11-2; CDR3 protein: CASSSDRGLAEKLFF
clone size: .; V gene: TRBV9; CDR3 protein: CASSAGLAGGTQYF
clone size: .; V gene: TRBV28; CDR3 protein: CASSLFSLETQYF
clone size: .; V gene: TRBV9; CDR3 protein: CASSSSPVSGNTIYF
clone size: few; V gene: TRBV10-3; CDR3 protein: CAISGDREGTGELFF
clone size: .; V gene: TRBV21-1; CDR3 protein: CASSKWDRLSYNEQFF
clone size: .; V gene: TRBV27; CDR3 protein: CASAFDRDSEAFF